The entry below gives a single TCR beta chain sequence along with its context. Its antigen is not known. PCR employed 60 Vbeta and 13 Jbeta primers. The protocol was immunoSEQ multiplex PCR, while the TCRdb copy is restricted to in-frame clones and leaves out a portion. The sample yields 120,000 to 150,000 clones, 75% to 90% seen once. This specimen comes from a study of cytomegalovirus exposure and HLA in healthy donors. Study-wide results and limits: A later analysis appeared to link common viral pathogens to several of the most significant clusters. The records held CMV serostatus as the only immune exposure information.

V lost 8 bases and J lost 5; bases outside the gene matches: 9. The CDR3 totals 14 residues. Germline V CDR1 and CDR2: MDHEN, SYDVKM. The rearrangement uses TRBV28 and TRBJ2-1; 7 bases map to TRBD2. The sequenced material came from PBMCs. The sequence came from a woman in her 30s in good health and CMV-seronegative. CDR3 DNA: TGTGCCAGCTATGACCAGGGACTACACAATGAGCAGTTCTTC. Translation gives CASYDQGLHNEQFF.